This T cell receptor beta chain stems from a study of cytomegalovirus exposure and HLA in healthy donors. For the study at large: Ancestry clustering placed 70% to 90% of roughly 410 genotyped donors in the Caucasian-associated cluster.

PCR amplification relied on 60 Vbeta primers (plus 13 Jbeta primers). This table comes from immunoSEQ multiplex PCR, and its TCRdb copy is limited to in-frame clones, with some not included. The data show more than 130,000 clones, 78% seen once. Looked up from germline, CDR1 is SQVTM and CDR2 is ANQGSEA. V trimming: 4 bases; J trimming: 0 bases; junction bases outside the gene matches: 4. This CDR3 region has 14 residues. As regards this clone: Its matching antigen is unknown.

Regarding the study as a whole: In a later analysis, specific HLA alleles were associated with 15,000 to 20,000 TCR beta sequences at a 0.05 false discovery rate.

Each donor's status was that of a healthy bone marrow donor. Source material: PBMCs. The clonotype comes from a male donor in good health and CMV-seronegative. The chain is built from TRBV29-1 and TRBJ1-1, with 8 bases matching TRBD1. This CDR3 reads CSVARQGLNTEAFF. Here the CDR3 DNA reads TGCAGCGTTGCCCGACAGGGGTTGAACACTGAAGCTTTCTTT.